The 5 T cell receptor beta chains below were found in one sample sequenced in a study of T-cell reconstitution after alpha-beta-depleted transplantation in children. The authors prepared the TCRbeta library with unique molecular identifiers. Via MiXCR, TCRdb re-called the PCR reads, giving one row per CDR3 protein. The sample carries about 610,000 distinct CDR3 sequences, approximately 10% recorded once. The source was PBMCs from the stem cell graft donor, collected from the stem cell graft. The receptors were gathered from a human donor who donated a stem cell graft to a child with acute myeloid leukemia.

The V and J genes are TRBV29-1 and TRBJ2-3; 12 nucleotides agree with TRBD2. V was pared by 1 base and J by 4 bases, with 9 bases of the junction left unmatched. This CDR3 is 17 amino acids long. The germline CDR1 and CDR2 sequences are SQVTM and ANQGSEA. Written as DNA, the CDR3 is TGCAGCGTTGAAGGGGGGTTGACTAGCGGGAGTCCAGATACGCAGTATTTT. Translated: CSVEGGLTSGSPDTQYF.

The sample holds many counts of this clonotype. V gene TRBV24-1 combines with J gene TRBJ2-1, with TRBD2 matching 7 bases. Per the germline V gene, CDR1 is KGHDR and CDR2 is SFDVKD. The junction had 4 bases not matched to a gene; V was cut back by 0 bases and J by 0 bases. The CDR3 runs 17 residues. The CDR3 nucleotides read TGTGCCACCAGTGATTTGCAGGTAGCGGGCTCCTACAATGAGCAGTTCTTC. It codes for CATSDLQVAGSYNEQFF.

The table lists this clonotype with many counts. The V gene is TRBV28, the J gene TRBJ2-5; possibly TRBD1 or TRBD2 for D (5 bases each). The CDR3 runs to 15 residues. V lost 2 bases and J lost 5, with 15 bases in between. Germline CDR1 and CDR2: MDHEN and SYDVKM. This CDR3 is CASSLGGVAEETQYF. The CDR3 DNA reads TGTGCCAGCAGTTTAGGGGGTGTCGCCGAGGAGACCCAGTACTTC. Looking up the rest from reference TRBV28 and TRBJ2-5 gives the full variable domain: DVKVTQSSRYLVKRTGEKVFLECVQDMDHENMFWYRQDPGLGLRLIYFSYDVKMKEKGDIPEGYSVSREKKERFSLILESASTNQTSMYLCASSLGGVAEETQYFGPGTRLLVL.

This clonotype appeared a few times. The genes are TRBV12-3 or TRBV12-4 and TRBJ2-7; D possibly uses TRBD1 or TRBD2 (6 bases each). The CDR3 extends over 14 amino acids. Trimming stripped 8 bases from V and 5 bases from J, with 19 bases between. CDR3 sequence: CASLNQRGANEQYF. As DNA, the CDR3 is TGTGCCAGCCTAAACCAGAGGGGGGCGAACGAGCAGTACTTC.

The chain joins TRBV7-3 to TRBJ2-1; TRBD1 aligns across 8 bases. Germline values: CDR1 SGHTA, CDR2 FQGTGA. The CDR3 loop spans 14 amino acids. V was clipped by 5 bases and J by 7 bases; unmatched bases: 7. This chain's CDR3 is CASSARDRLNEQFF. The CDR3 bases are TGTGCCAGCAGCGCCCGGGACAGGTTAAATGAGCAGTTCTTC. Complete variable domain (other parts from reference TRBV7-3 and TRBJ2-1): GAGVSQTPSNKVTEKGKYVELRCDPISGHTALYWYRQSLGQGPEFLIYFQGTGAADDSGLPNDRFFAVRPEGSVSTLKIQRTERGDSAVYLCASSARDRLNEQFFGPGTRLTVL.